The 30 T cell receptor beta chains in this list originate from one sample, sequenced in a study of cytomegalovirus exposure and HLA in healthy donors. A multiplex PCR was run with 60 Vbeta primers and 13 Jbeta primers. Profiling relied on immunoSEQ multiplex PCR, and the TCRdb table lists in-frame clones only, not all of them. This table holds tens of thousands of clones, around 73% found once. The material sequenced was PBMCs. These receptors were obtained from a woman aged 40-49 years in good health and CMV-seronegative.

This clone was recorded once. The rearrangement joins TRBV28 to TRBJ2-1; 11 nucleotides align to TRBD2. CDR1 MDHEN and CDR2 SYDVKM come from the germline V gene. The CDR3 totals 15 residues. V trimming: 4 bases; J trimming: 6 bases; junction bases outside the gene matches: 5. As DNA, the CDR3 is TGTGCCAGCAGTTCGACGGGACTAGCGGCCAATGAGCAGTTCTTC. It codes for CASSSTGLAANEQFF.

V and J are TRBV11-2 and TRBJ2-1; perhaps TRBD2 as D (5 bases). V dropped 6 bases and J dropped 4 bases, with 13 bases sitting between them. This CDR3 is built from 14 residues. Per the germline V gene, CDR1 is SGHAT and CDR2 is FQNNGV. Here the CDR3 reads CASRLNSAYNEQFF. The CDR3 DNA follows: TGTGCCAGCAGACTTAATAGCGCTTACAATGAGCAGTTCTTC.

The CDR3 reads CASSVGTGRAKNIQYF. Here the CDR3 DNA reads TGTGCCAGCAGTGTAGGGACAGGACGAGCCAAAAACATTCAGTACTTC. This chain joins TRBV2 and TRBJ2-4, with 8 positions matching TRBD1. The junction had 5 bases not matched to a gene; V was cut back by 4 bases and J by 0 bases. Germline V lookup: CDR1 SNHLY, CDR2 FYNNEI. This CDR3 region has 16 residues.

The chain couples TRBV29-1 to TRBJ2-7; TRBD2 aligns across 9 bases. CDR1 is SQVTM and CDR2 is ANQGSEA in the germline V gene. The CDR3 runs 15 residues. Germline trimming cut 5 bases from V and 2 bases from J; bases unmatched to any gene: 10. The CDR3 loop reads CSVSGTSLLPYEQYF. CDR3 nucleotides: TGCAGCGTTTCCGGGACTAGCCTCTTACCCTACGAGCAGTACTTC.

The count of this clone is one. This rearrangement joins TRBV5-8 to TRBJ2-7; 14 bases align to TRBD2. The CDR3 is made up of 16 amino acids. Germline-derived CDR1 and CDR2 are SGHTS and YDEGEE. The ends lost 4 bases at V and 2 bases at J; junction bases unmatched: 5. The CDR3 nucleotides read TGTGCCAGCAGCCTAAAGACTAGCGGGAGGGCCTACGAGCAGTACTTC. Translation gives CASSLKTSGRAYEQYF.

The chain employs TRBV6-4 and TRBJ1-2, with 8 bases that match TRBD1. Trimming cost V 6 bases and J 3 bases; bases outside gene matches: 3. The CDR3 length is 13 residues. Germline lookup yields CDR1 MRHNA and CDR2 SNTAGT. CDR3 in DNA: TGTGCCAGCAGCTTGACAGGGGACTATGGCTACACCTTC. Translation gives CASSLTGDYGYTF.

CDR3 sequence: CASRSNTKKQFF. The CDR3, as DNA: TGTGCCAGCAGATCTAATACGAAGAAGCAGTTCTTC. The genes are TRBV6-1 and TRBJ2-1, with D unresolved. The CDR3 has 12 residues. The germline V and J ends were trimmed by 6 bases and 11 bases, with 14 bases remaining between them. Germline CDR1 reads MNHNS; CDR2 reads SASEGT.

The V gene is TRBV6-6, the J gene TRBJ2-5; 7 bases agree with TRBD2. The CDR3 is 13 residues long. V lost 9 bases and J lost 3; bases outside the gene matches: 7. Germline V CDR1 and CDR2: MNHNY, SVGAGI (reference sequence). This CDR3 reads CASGGGAEETQYF. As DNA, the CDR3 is TGTGCCAGTGGGGGGGGAGCGGAAGAGACCCAGTACTTC.

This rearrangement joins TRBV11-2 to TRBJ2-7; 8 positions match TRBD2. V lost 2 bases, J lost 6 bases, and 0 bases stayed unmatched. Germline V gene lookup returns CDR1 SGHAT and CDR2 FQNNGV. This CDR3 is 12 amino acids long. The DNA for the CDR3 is TGTGCCAGCAGCTTACGGGAGGGCGAGCAGTACTTC. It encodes CASSLREGEQYF. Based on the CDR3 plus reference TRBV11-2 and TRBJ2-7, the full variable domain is EAGVAQSPRYKIIEKRQSVAFWCNPISGHATLYWYQQILGQGPKLLIQFQNNGVVDDSQLPKDRFSAERLKGVDSTLKIQPAKLEDSAVYLCASSLREGEQYFGPGTRLTVT.

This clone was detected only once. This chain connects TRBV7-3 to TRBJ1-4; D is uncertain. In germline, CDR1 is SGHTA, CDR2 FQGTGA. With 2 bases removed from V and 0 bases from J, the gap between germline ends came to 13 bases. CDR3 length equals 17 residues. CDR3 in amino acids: CASSLSALTATNEKLFF. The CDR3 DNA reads TGTGCCAGCAGCTTATCTGCCCTCACTGCAACTAATGAAAAACTGTTTTTT.

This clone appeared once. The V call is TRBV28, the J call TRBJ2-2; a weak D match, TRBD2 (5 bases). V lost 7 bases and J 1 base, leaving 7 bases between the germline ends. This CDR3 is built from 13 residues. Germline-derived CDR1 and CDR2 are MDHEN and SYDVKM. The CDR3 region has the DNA TGTGCCAGCATCGGAGGGAACACCGGGGAGCTGTTTTTT. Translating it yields CASIGGNTGELFF.

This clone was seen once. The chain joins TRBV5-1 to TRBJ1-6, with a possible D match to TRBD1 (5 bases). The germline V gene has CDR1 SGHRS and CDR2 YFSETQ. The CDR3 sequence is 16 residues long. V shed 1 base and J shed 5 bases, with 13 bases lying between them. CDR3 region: CASSLLTGLHNSPLHF. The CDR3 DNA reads TGCGCCAGCAGCTTGTTAACAGGCCTTCATAATTCACCCCTCCACTTT.

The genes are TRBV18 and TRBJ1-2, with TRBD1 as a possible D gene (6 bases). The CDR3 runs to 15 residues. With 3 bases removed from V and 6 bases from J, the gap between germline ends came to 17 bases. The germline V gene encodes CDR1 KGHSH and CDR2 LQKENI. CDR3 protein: CASSPPKGGGDGYTF. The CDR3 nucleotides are TGTGCCAGCTCACCGCCCAAAGGGGGGGGTGATGGCTACACCTTC. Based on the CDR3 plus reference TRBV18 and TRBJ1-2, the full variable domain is NAGVMQNPRHLVRRRGQEARLRCSPMKGHSHVYWYRQLPEEGLKFMVYLQKENIIDESGMPKERFSAEFPKEGPSILRIQQVVRGDSAAYFCASSPPKGGGDGYTFGSGTRLTVV.

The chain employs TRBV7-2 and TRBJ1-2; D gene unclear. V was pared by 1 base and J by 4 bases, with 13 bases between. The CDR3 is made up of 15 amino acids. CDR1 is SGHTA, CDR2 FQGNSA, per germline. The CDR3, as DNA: TGTGCCAGCAGCTTAGTGATACAGCCGACCTATGGCTACACCTTC. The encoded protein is CASSLVIQPTYGYTF.

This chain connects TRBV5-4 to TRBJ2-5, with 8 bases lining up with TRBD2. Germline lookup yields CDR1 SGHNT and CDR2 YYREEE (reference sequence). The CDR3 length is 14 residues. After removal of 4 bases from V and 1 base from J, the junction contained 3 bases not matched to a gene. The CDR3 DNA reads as TGTGCCAGCAGCCTCACTAGCGGCCAAGAGACCCAGTACTTC. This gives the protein CASSLTSGQETQYF.

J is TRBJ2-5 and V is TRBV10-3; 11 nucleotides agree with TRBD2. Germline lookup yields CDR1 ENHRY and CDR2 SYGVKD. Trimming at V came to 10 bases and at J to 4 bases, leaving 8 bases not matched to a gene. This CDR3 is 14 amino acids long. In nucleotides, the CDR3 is TGTGCCACGAGGGGGACTAGCGGAGGAGAGACCCAGTACTTC. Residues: CATRGTSGGETQYF.

The CDR3: CASSPSTGRNTIYF. The CDR3 nucleotides are TGTGCCAGCTCACCATCAACAGGGCGAAACACCATATATTTT. V gene TRBV18 combines with J gene TRBJ1-3, with a possible D match to TRBD1 (6 bases). The CDR3 consists of 14 residues. The V end lost 2 bases, the J end lost 5 bases, and 10 bases lay between the germline ends. From germline, CDR1 is KGHSH and CDR2 LQKENI.

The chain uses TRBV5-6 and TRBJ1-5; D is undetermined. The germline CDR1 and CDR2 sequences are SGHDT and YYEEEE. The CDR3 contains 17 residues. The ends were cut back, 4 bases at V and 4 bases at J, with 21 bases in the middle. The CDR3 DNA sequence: TGTGCCAGCAGCGCTACCGCGGGCCGAAAAGGGAATCAGCCCCAGCATTTT. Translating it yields CASSATAGRKGNQPQHF.

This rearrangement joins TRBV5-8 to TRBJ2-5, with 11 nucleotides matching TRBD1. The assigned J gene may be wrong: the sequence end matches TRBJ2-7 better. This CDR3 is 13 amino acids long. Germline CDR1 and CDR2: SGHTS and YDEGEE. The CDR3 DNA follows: TGTGCCAGCAGCCTAGGGACAGGGGGCGAGCAGTACTTC. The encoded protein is CASSLGTGGEQYF.

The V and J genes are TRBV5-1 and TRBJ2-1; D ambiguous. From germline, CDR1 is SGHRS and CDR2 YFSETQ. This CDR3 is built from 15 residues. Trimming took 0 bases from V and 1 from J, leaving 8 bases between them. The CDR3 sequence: CASSLDTFSYNEQFF. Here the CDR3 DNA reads TGCGCCAGCAGCTTGGACACCTTTTCCTACAATGAGCAGTTCTTC.

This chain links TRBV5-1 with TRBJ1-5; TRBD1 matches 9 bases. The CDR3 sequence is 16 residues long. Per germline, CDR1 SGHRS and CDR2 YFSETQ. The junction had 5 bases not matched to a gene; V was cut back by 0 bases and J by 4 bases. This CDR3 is CASSLDGTGSNQPQHF. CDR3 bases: TGCGCCAGCAGCTTGGACGGGACAGGGTCGAATCAGCCCCAGCATTTT.

The CDR3 region is CASSWGGRGRLSSYEQYF. The CDR3 DNA is TGTGCCAGCAGTTGGGGGGGACGGGGCCGTTTAAGCTCCTACGAGCAGTACTTC. The chain uses TRBV27 and TRBJ2-7, with 7 bases identical to TRBD2. V gave up 4 bases and J gave up 0 bases; unmatched junction bases: 15. The length of the CDR3 is 18 residues. From germline, CDR1 is MNHEY and CDR2 SMNVEV (reference sequence).

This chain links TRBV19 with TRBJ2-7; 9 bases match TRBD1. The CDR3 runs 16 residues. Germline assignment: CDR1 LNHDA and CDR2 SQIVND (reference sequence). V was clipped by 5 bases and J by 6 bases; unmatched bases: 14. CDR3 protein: CASSPRGQGFPSEQYF. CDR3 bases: TGTGCCAGTAGTCCCAGGGGACAGGGATTTCCCAGCGAGCAGTACTTC.

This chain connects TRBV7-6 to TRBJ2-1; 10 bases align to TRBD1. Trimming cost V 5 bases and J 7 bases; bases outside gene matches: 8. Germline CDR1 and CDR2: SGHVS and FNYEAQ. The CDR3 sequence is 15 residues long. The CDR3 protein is CASSNRQGAGNEQFF. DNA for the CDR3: TGTGCCAGCAGCAATCGACAGGGGGCAGGTAATGAGCAGTTCTTC.

CDR3 coding DNA: TGTTCCGGCCAGAGACCAGGAGGTCAAGAGACCCAGTACTTC. Its protein product is CSGQRPGGQETQYF. The chain is built from TRBV7-9 and TRBJ2-5, with D perhaps matching TRBD2 (5 bases). The CDR3 contains 14 residues. Germline loops: CDR1 SEHNR, CDR2 FQNEAQ (reference sequence).

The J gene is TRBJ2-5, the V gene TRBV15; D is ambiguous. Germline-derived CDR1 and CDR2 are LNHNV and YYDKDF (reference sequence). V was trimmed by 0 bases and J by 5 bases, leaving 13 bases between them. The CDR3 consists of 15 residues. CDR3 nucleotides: TGTGCCACCAGCAGAGATAGAGAATATTCGGAGACCCAGTACTTC. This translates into CATSRDREYSETQYF.

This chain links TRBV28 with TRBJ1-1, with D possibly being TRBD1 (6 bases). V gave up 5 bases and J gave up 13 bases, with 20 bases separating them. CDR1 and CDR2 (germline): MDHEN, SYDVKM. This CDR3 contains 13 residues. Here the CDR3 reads CASSGPLQGRGFF. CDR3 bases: TGTGCCAGCAGTGGCCCCCTCCAGGGGAGGGGTTTCTTT.

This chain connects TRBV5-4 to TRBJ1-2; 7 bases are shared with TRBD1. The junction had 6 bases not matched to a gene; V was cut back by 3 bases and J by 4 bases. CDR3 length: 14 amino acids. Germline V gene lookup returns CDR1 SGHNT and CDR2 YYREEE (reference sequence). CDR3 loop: CASSSRDSVYGYTF. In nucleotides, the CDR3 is TGTGCCAGCAGCTCCCGGGACAGCGTCTATGGCTACACCTTC.

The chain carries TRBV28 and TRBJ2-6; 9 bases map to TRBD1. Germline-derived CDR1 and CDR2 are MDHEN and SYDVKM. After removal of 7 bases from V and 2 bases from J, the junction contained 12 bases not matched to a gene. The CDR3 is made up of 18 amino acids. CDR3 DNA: TGTGCCAGCATCTTAGATAGGGACAGGGTGGCTGGGGCCAACGTCCTGACTTTC. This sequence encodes CASILDRDRVAGANVLTF.

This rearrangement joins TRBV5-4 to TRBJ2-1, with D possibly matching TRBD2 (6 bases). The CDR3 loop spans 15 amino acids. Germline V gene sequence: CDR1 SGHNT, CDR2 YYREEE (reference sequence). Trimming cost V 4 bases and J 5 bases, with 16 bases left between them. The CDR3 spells CASSHIVAGNNEQFF. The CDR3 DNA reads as TGTGCCAGCAGCCATATCGTGGCGGGAAACAATGAGCAGTTCTTC.